What follows are 10 T cell receptor beta chains derived from one specimen sequenced in a study of radiation and T cells in renal cell carcinoma. Treatment here: 15 Gy SBRT to primary tumor, nephrectomy 4 weeks later. Generated by immunoSEQ multiplex PCR, the TCRdb table keeps only in-frame clones and is missing some. The sample consists of under 20,000 clones, roughly 62% of them appearing once. The sequences come from tumor tissue, collected from a patient whose treatment included radiotherapy and nephrectomy. These receptors came from a woman in her sixties or seventies with renal cell carcinoma.

By share, this clone ranks as large. The V gene is TRBV7-3, the J gene TRBJ2-7; D is unresolved. Germline lookup yields CDR1 SGHTA and CDR2 FQGTGA. V lost 1 base, J lost 4 bases, and 8 bases lay in between. This CDR3 is built from 13 residues. CDR3 in DNA: TGTGCCAGCAGCTTAAGGTTGGTGTACGAGCAGTACTTC. Amino acid sequence: CASSLRLVYEQYF.

This chain uses TRBV30 with TRBJ1-4, with 8 bases identical to TRBD1. This CDR3 comprises 14 residues. Trimming at V came to 1 base and at J to 6 bases, leaving 4 bases not matched to a gene. Germline assignment: CDR1 GTSNPN and CDR2 SVGIG (reference sequence). CDR3 amino acids: CAWSAGQGDEKLFF. In DNA form, the CDR3 reads TGTGCCTGGAGTGCCGGACAGGGCGATGAAAAACTGTTTTTT.

By proportion, this clone is medium-sized (0.01 to 0.1%). One junction end disagrees with the germline gene, perhaps due to a read error. V gene TRBV7-7 combines with J gene TRBJ2-2; D not resolved. The CDR3 contains 16 residues. The germline V gene encodes CDR1 SSHAT and CDR2 FNYEAQ (reference sequence). The CDR3 coding sequence is TGTGCTAGCAGCTTATACCCCGCAGCGAACACCGGGGAGCTGTTTTTT. Amino acid sequence: CASSLYPAANTGELFF. The variable domain in full, completed from reference TRBV7-7 and TRBJ2-2, reads GAGVSQSPRYKVTKRGQDVTLRCDPISSHATLYWYQQALGQGPEFLTYFNYEAQPDKSGLPSDRFSAERPEGSISTLTIQRTEQRDSAMYRCASSLYPAANTGELFFGEGSRLTVL.

This clone was observed a few times. The chain links TRBV7-3 to TRBJ1-2; D gene uncertain. CDR3 length: 12 amino acids. Germline CDR1 is SGHTA and CDR2 is FQGTGA. V lost 4 bases and J lost 4, with 7 bases in between. The CDR3 sequence: CASSSDGYGYTF. The CDR3 nucleotides are TGTGCCAGCAGCTCGGACGGCTATGGCTACACCTTC. The full variable domain, rest sourced from reference TRBV7-3 and TRBJ1-2, is GAGVSQTPSNKVTEKGKYVELRCDPISGHTALYWYRQSLGQGPEFLIYFQGTGAADDSGLPNDRFFAVRPEGSVSTLKIQRTERGDSAVYLCASSSDGYGYTFGSGTRLTVV.

This rearrangement joins TRBV6-6 to TRBJ1-6; D is possibly TRBD1 (5 bases). CDR1 and CDR2 (germline): MNHNY, SVGAGI (reference sequence). V gave up 11 bases and J gave up 10 bases, with 9 bases separating them. The CDR3 consists of 10 residues. This chain's CDR3 is CALGDSPLHF. The CDR3, as DNA: TGTGCCCTGGGGGACTCACCCCTCCACTTT.

This clone was detected a few times. V usage is TRBV25-1 and J usage is TRBJ2-7; D unresolved. The CDR3 consists of 11 residues. Germline lookup yields CDR1 MGHDK and CDR2 SYGVNS. V was trimmed by 5 bases and J by 1 base, leaving 3 bases between them. The CDR3 DNA reads TGTGCCAGCAGTCCTTCCTACGAGCAGTACTTC. Its protein product is CASSPSYEQYF.

V gene TRBV6-5 combines with J gene TRBJ1-6; the D is unclear. The germline gives CDR1 MNHEY, CDR2 SVGAGI. Trimming cost V 2 bases and J 9 bases, with 5 bases left between them. This CDR3 has 12 residues. CDR3 amino acids: CASSYRASPLHF. The CDR3 coding sequence is TGTGCCAGCAGTTACCGGGCTTCACCCCTCCACTTT.

The V gene is TRBV7-9, the J gene TRBJ1-5; D gene uncertain. This CDR3 is 16 amino acids long. The V and J ends lost 1 base and 0 bases respectively, with 10 bases between them. Germline V CDR1 and CDR2: SEHNR, FQNEAQ (reference sequence). CDR3 in DNA: TGTGCCAGCAGCTTAGATGGCAGCTATAGCAATCAGCCCCAGCATTTT. It is translated as CASSLDGSYSNQPQHF.

The chain carries TRBV27 and TRBJ2-5; D is unresolved. The CDR3 length is 13 residues. V was clipped by 2 bases and J by 4 bases, with 8 bases between them. Germline V CDR1 and CDR2: MNHEY, SMNVEV (reference sequence). The CDR3 DNA follows: TGTGCCAGCAGTTTAATTCCCGGAGAGACCCAGTACTTC. Translation: CASSLIPGETQYF.

The V and J genes are TRBV7-8 and TRBJ1-5; 8 nucleotides match TRBD1. In germline, CDR1 is SGHVS, CDR2 FQNEAQ. There are 18 residues in the CDR3. Unmatched junction bases numbered 7, after V lost 0 bases and J lost 0 bases. CDR3 nucleotide sequence: TGTGCCAGCAGCTTAGCTGGGACAGGCTCAAGTAGCAATCAGCCCCAGCATTTT. It is translated as CASSLAGTGSSSNQPQHF.